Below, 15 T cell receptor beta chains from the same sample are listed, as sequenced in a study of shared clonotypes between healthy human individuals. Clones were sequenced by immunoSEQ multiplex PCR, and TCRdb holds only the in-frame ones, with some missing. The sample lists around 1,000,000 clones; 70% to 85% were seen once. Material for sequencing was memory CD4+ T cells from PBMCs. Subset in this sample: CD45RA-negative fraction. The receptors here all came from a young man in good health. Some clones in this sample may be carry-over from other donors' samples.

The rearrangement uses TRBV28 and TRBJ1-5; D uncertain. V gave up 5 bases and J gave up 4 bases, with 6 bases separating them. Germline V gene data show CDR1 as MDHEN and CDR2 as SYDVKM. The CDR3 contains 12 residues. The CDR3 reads CASSILNQPQHF. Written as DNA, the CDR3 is TGTGCCAGCAGTATACTAAATCAGCCCCAGCATTTT.

In DNA form, the CDR3 reads TGTGCCAGCTCACCACAAGCGGGCGGATTTGAGCAGTACTTC. Amino acids: CASSPQAGGFEQYF. This chain links TRBV18 with TRBJ2-7, with D tentatively TRBD2 (6 bases). V was pared by 1 base and J by 7 bases, with 14 bases between. The CDR3 is 14 amino acids. From germline, CDR1 is KGHSH and CDR2 LQKENI.

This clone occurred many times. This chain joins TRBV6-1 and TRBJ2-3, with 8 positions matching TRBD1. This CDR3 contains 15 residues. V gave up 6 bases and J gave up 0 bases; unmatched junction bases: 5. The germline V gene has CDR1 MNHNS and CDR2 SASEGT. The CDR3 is CASSDQGASTDTQYF. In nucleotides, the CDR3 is TGTGCCAGCAGCGACCAGGGGGCGAGCACAGATACGCAGTATTTT.

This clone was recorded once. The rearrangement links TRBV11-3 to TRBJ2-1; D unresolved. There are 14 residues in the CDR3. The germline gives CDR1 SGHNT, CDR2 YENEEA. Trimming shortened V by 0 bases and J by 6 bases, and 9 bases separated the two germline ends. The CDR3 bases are TGTGCCAGCAGCTTAGATCCAGATTCCAATGAGCAGTTCTTC. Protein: CASSLDPDSNEQFF.

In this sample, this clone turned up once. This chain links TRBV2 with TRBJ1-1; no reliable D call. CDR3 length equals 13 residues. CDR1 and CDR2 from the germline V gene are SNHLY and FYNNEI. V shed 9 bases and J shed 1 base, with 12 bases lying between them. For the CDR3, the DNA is TGTGCCAGATCGCTTGAGAGGAACACTGAAGCTTTCTTT. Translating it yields CARSLERNTEAFF. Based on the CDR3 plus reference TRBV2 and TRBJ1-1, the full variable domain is EPEVTQTPSHQVTQMGQEVILRCVPISNHLYFYWYRQILGQKVEFLVSFYNNEISEKSEIFDDQFSVERPDGSNFTLKIRSTKLEDSAMYFCARSLERNTEAFFGQGTRLTVV.

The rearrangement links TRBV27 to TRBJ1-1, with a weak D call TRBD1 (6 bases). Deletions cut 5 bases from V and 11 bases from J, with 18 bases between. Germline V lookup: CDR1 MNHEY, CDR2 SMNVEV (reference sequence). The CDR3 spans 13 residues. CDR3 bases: TGTGCCAGCAGTCTCAACAGGGCTCGTGGTGCTTTCTTT. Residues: CASSLNRARGAFF.

The CDR3 loop reads CASSLNSGFTDTQYF. For the CDR3, the DNA is TGTGCCAGCAGCTTGAACTCGGGGTTCACAGATACGCAGTATTTT. This chain uses TRBV5-4 with TRBJ2-3; perhaps TRBD2 as D (5 bases). This CDR3 is built from 15 residues. The germline V gene has CDR1 SGHNT and CDR2 YYREEE (reference sequence). The V end was cut by 1 base, the J end by 2 bases, with 11 bases between.

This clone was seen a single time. The CDR3 protein is CASSDPRGLAGIINEQFF. For the CDR3, the DNA is TGTGCCAGCAGTGACCCGCGGGGGCTAGCGGGAATCATAAATGAGCAGTTCTTC. The rearrangement joins TRBV25-1 to TRBJ2-1; 9 nucleotides line up with TRBD2. CDR3 length equals 18 residues. Germline lookup yields CDR1 MGHDK and CDR2 SYGVNS. After removal of 3 bases from V and 7 bases from J, the junction contained 16 bases not matched to a gene. The entire variable domain, with the rest obtained from reference TRBV25-1 and TRBJ2-1, is as follows: EADIYQTPRYLVIGTGKKITLECSQTMGHDKMYWYQQDPGMELHLIHYSYGVNSTEKGDLSSESTVSRIRTEHFPLTLESARPSHTSQYLCASSDPRGLAGIINEQFFGPGTRLTVL.

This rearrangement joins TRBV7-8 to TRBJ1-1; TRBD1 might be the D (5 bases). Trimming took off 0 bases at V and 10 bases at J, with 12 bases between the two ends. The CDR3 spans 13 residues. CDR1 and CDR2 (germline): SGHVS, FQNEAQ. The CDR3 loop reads CASSLAGAPIAFF. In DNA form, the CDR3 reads TGTGCCAGCAGCTTAGCTGGGGCCCCGATAGCTTTCTTT.

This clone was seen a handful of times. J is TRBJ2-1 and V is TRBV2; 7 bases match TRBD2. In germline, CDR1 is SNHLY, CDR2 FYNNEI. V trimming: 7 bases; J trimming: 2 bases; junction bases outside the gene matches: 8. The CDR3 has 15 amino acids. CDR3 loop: CASTLGGLPYNEQFF. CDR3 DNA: TGTGCCAGCACCCTGGGGGGACTACCCTACAATGAGCAGTTCTTC.

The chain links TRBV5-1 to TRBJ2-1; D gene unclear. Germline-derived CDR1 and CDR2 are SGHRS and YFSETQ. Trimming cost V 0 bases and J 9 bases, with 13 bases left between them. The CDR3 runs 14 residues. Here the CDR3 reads CASSLDPLLGEQFF. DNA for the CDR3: TGCGCCAGCAGCTTGGATCCCCTCCTGGGTGAGCAGTTCTTC.

This CDR3 is CASSNIAGGSFSYNEQFF. The CDR3 DNA sequence: TGTGCCAGTAGTAACATAGCGGGAGGCTCTTTCTCCTACAATGAGCAGTTCTTC. The V and J genes are TRBV19 and TRBJ2-1; 10 positions match TRBD2. Per germline, CDR1 LNHDA and CDR2 SQIVND (reference sequence). There are 18 residues in the CDR3. J gave up 0 bases and V 4 bases, and 9 bases lay outside the gene matches. Based on the CDR3 plus reference TRBV19 and TRBJ2-1, the full variable domain is DGGITQSPKYLFRKEGQNVTLSCEQNLNHDAMYWYRQDPGQGLRLIYYSQIVNDFQKGDIAEGYSVSREKKESFPLTVTSAQKNPTAFYLCASSNIAGGSFSYNEQFFGPGTRLTVL.

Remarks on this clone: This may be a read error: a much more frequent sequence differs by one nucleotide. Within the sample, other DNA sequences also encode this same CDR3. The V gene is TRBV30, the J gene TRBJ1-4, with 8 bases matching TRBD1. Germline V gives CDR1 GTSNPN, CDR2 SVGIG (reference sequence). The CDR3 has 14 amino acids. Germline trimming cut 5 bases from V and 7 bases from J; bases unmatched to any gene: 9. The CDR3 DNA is TGTGCCTGGGACCCGGGACAGGAAGGTGAAAAACTGTTTTTT. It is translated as CAWDPGQEGEKLFF.

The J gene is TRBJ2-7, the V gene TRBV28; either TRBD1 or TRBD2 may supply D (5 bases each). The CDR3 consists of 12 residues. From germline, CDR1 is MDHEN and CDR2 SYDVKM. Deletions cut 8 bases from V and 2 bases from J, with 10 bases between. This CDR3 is CASRDPAYEQYF. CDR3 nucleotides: TGTGCCAGCCGGGACCCAGCCTACGAGCAGTACTTC.

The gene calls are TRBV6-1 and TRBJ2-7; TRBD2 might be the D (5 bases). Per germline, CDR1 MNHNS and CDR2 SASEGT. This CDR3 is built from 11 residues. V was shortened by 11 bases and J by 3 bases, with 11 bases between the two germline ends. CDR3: CAAQAGYEQYF. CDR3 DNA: TGTGCCGCCCAGGCGGGCTACGAGCAGTACTTC.